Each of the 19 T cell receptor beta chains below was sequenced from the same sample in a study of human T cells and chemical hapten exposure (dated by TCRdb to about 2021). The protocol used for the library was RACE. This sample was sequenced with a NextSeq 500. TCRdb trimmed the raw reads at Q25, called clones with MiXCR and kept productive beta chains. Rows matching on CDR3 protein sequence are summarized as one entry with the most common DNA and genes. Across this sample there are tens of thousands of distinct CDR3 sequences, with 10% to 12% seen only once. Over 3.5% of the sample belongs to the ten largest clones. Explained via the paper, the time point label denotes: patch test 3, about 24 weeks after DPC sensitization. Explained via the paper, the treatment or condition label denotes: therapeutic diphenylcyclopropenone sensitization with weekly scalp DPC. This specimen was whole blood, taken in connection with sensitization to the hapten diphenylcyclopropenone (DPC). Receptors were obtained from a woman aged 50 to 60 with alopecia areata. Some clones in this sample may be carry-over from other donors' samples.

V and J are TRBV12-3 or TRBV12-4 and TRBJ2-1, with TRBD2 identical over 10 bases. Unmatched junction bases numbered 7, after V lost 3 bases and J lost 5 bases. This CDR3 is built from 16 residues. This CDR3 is CASSLWASGSHNEQFF. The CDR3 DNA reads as TGTGCCAGCAGTTTGTGGGCTAGCGGGAGCCACAATGAGCAGTTCTTC.

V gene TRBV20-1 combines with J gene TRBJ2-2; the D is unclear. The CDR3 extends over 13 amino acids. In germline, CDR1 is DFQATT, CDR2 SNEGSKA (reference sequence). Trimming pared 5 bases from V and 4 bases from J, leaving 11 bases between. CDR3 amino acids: CSAPTVATGELFF. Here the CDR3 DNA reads TGCAGTGCTCCGACGGTTGCCACCGGGGAGCTGTTTTTT.

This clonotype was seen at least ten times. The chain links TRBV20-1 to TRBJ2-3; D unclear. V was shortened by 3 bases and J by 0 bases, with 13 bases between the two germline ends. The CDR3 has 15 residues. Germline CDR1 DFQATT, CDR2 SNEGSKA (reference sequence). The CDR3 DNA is TGCAGTGCTAGTCATTCGGCCGTTAGCACAGATACGCAGTATTTT. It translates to CSASHSAVSTDTQYF.

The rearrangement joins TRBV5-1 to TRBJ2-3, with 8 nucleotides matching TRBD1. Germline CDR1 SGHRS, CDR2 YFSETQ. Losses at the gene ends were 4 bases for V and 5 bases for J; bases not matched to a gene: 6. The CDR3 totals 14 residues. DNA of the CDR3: TGCGCCAGCAGCCTTGACAGGGGTGGAGATACGCAGTATTTT. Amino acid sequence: CASSLDRGGDTQYF.

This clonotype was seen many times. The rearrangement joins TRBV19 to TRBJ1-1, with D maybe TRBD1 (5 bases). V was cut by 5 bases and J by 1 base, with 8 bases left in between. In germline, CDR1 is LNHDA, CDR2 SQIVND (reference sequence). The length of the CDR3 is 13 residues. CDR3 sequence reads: CASSQGGNTEAFF. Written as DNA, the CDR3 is TGTGCCAGTAGTCAGGGAGGGAACACTGAAGCTTTCTTT.

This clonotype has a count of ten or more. Here the CDR3 DNA reads TGTGCCAGCTCACCACTTCAGGGTAGTGAAACCCCCTCAGTCAAGACCCAGTACTTC. It translates to CASSPLQGSETPSVKTQYF. V and J are TRBV18 and TRBJ2-5; maybe TRBD1 (5 bases). Trimming cost V 1 base and J 6 bases, with 27 bases left between them. The CDR3 runs 19 residues. Germline loops: CDR1 KGHSH, CDR2 LQKENI.

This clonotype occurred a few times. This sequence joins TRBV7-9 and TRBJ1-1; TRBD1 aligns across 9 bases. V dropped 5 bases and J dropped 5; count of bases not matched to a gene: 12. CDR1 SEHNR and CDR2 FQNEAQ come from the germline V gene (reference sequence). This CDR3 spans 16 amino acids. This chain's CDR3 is CASSPVTGGERTEAFF. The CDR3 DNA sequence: TGTGCCAGCAGCCCCGTCACAGGGGGCGAAAGGACTGAAGCTTTCTTT.

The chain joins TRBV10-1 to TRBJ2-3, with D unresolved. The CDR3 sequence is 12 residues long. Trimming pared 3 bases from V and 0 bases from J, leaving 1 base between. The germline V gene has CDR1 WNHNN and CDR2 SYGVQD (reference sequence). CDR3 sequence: CASSESTDTQYF. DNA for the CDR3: TGCGCCAGCAGTGAAAGCACAGATACGCAGTATTTT.

The CDR3 region is CASSWQETQYF. CDR3 bases: TGCGCCAGCAGCTGGCAAGAGACCCAGTACTTC. This sequence joins TRBV5-1 and TRBJ2-5; no clear D gene. In germline, CDR1 is SGHRS, CDR2 YFSETQ. This CDR3 contains 11 residues. V was trimmed by 3 bases and J by 2 bases, leaving 2 bases between them.

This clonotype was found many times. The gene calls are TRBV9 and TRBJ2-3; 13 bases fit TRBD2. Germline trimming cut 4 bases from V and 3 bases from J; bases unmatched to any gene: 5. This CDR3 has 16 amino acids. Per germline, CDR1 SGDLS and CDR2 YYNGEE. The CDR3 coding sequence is TGTGCCAGCAGCATGGGGACTAGCGGGATTACAGATACGCAGTATTTT. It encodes CASSMGTSGITDTQYF.

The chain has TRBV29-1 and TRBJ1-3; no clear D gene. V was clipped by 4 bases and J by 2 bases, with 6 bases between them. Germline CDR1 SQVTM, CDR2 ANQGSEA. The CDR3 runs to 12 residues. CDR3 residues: CSVVGTGNTIYF. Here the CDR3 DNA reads TGCAGCGTTGTTGGCACTGGAAACACCATATATTTT.

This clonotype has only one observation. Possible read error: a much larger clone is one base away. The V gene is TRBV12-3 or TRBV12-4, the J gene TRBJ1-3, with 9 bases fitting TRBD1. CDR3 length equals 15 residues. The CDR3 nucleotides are TGTGCCAGCAGAACCACAGGGGGCTTGGGAAACACCATACATTTT. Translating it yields CASRTTGGLGNTIHF.

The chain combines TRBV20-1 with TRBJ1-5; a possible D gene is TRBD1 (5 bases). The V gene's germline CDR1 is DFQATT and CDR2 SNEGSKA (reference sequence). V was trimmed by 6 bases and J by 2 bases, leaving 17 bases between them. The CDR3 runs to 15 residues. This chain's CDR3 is CSAHPPGRGNQPQHF. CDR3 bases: TGCAGTGCACATCCTCCAGGGAGGGGCAATCAGCCCCAGCATTTT.

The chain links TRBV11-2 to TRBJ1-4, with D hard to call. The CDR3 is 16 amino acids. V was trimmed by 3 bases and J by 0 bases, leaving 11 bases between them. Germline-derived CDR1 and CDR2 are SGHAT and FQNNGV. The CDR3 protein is CASSFGLRATNEKLFF. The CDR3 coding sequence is TGTGCCAGCAGCTTTGGACTTCGCGCAACTAATGAAAAACTGTTTTTT. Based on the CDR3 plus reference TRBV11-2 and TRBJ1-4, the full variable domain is EAGVAQSPRYKIIEKRQSVAFWCNPISGHATLYWYQQILGQGPKLLIQFQNNGVVDDSQLPKDRFSAERLKGVDSTLKIQPAKLEDSAVYLCASSFGLRATNEKLFFGSGTQLSVL.

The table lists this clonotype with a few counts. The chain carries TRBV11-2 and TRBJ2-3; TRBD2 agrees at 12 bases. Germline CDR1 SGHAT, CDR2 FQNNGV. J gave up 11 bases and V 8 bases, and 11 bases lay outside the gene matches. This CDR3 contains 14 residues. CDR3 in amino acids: CASASGGEVAGQYF. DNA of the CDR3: TGTGCCAGCGCTAGCGGGGGGGAGGTTGCGGGGCAGTATTTT. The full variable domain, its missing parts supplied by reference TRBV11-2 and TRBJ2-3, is EAGVAQSPRYKIIEKRQSVAFWCNPISGHATLYWYQQILGQGPKLLIQFQNNGVVDDSQLPKDRFSAERLKGVDSTLKIQPAKLEDSAVYLCASASGGEVAGQYFGPGTRLTVL.

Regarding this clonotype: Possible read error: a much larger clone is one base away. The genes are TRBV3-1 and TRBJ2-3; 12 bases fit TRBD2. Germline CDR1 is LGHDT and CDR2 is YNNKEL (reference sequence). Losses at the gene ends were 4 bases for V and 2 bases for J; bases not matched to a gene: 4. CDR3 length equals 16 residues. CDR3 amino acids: CASSLGLAGHTDTQYF. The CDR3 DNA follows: TGTGCCAGCAGCCTAGGACTAGCGGGGCACACAGATACGCAGTATTTT.

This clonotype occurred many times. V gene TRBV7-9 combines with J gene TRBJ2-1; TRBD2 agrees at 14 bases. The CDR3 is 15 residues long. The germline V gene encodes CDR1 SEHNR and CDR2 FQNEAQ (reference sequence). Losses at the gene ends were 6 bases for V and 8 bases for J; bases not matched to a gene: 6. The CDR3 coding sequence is TGTGCCAGCAGATACGGGACTAGCGGGAGCTATGAGCAGTTCTTC. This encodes CASRYGTSGSYEQFF.

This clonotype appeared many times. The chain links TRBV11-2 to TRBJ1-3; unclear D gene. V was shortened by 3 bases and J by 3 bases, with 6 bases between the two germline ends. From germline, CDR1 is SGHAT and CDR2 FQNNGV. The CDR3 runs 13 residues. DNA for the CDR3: TGTGCCAGCAGCTTGGCAGGTGGAAACACCATATATTTT. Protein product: CASSLAGGNTIYF. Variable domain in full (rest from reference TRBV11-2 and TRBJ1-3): EAGVAQSPRYKIIEKRQSVAFWCNPISGHATLYWYQQILGQGPKLLIQFQNNGVVDDSQLPKDRFSAERLKGVDSTLKIQPAKLEDSAVYLCASSLAGGNTIYFGEGSWLTVV.

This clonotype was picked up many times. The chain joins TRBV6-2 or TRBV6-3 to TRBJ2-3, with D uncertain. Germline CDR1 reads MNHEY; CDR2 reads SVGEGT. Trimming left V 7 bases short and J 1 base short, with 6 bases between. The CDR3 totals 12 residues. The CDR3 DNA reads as TGTGCCAGCACCCCTGGCACAGATACGCAGTATTTT. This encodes CASTPGTDTQYF.